This T cell receptor (beta chain) appears in the sequencing data of a study of cytomegalovirus exposure and HLA in healthy donors. The PCR used 60 Vbeta and 13 Jbeta primers. Only in-frame clones appear in the TCRdb table, and some are missing; sequencing was by immunoSEQ multiplex PCR. The sample records roughly 160,000 clones, roughly 79% being singletons. Trimming cost V 2 bases and J 5 bases, with 9 bases left between them. This CDR3 is built from 14 residues. CDR1 KGHSH and CDR2 LQKENI come from the germline V gene. As for this clone: This same CDR3 is encoded by further DNA sequences in the sample.

The chain is built from TRBV18 and TRBJ2-2; TRBD2 is a possible D gene (5 bases). This TCR came from a woman between 45 and 65 years old in good health and CMV-seronegative. Sequencing was carried out using PBMCs. In DNA, the CDR3 is TGTGCCAGCTCACCAGATCGGGGAACCGGGGAGCTGTTTTTT. The encoded protein is CASSPDRGTGELFF.